This T cell receptor beta chain was sequenced for a study of beta chain features in type 1 diabetes. Study-wide findings and caveats: In every one of the four CD4+ subsets, TCRB CDR3s were moderately but significantly shorter in Type 1 diabetes patients.

This clone has a single count. The target antigen is unknown. One junction end disagrees with the germline gene, perhaps due to a read error. This CDR3 comprises 16 residues. The germline V gene encodes CDR1 MNHNS and CDR2 SASEGT. CD4+ naive, central memory, regulatory and stem cell-like memory cells were sorted via CD45RO/CCR7/CD25/CD127/CD95/CD27. The investigators reverse transcribed all of the isolated RNA, so they sequenced expressed TCRB transcripts. The repertoire was sequenced with immunoSEQ multiplex PCR; TCRdb's copy has only in-frame clones and lacks some. The sample has 300,000 to 450,000 clones, 8% to 10% seen once; the top ten hold about 0.64%.

What was sequenced was central memory CD4+ T cells from blood. V is TRBV6-1 and J is TRBJ2-7; maybe TRBD2 (6 bases). The clonotype comes from a man aged 25-40 years with type 1 diabetes. The CDR3 region is CAISESPGTGYSEQYF. CDR3 DNA sequence: TGTGCCATCAGTGAGTCGCCCGGGACTGGTTACTCCGAGCAGTACTTC.